The TCR beta chain under discussion was sequenced for a study of identical twins. The study, taken as a whole, reports: Abundant beta clonotypes from cord blood had fewer insertions, unlike memory repertoires, which showed none.

This clonotype came up many times. Its target is not known. Trimming removed 3 bases at V and 6 bases at J, with 27 bases between. The CDR3 sequence is 18 residues long. Per the germline V gene, CDR1 is LGHNA and CDR2 is YSLEER. TCRdb used MiXCR to reprocess the 5' RACE reads, holding one entry per CDR3 protein. The sample contains 690,000 or so distinct CDR3 sequences, 8.6% of which appear only once. These records were also assigned to another study, of yellow fever vaccine responses in identical twins.

The J gene is TRBJ2-7, the V gene TRBV4-3; possible D gene TRBD1, 6 bases. Sequencing was done on a sample of PBMCs. The source is a young woman in good health. CDR3 in amino acids: CASSHPDWTAVQFTEQYF. The CDR3 DNA follows: TGCGCCAGCAGCCACCCGGACTGGACAGCCGTACAATTTACCGAGCAGTACTTC.